This T cell receptor (beta chain) was captured in a study of blood T cell repertoires in COVID-19. Whole-study context: Collection of acute and convalescent COVID-19 samples took place in the United States, Italy and Spain. PBMCs, B-cell-depleted T cells, or T cells were the source of the cDNA or gDNA that made up the material.

Looked up from germline, CDR1 is SGHTA and CDR2 is FQGNSA. V lost 3 bases to trimming and J lost 0 bases, with 6 bases between them. This CDR3 is built from 14 residues. Authors' processing steps: Nucleated cell counts were estimated from reference gene primer amplification. Libraries were prepared by immunoSEQ multiplex PCR; TCRdb keeps only in-frame clonotypes and omits some of them. The V and J calls and the clone size are those of that table, but D and trimming were determined from the DNA. The sample comprises about 140,000 clones, approximately 83% of which are singletons, and 5.2% rests with the top ten.

The V and J genes are TRBV7-2 and TRBJ1-3; D is undetermined. Sequencing was performed on PBMCs or T cells enriched from blood (not recorded which). The TCR was taken from a man aged 70-80 years who had been exposed to COVID-19. The CDR3 DNA reads as TGTGCCAGCAGCTTTTGGCTCTCTGGAAACACCATATATTTT. Translated, it gives CASSFWLSGNTIYF.